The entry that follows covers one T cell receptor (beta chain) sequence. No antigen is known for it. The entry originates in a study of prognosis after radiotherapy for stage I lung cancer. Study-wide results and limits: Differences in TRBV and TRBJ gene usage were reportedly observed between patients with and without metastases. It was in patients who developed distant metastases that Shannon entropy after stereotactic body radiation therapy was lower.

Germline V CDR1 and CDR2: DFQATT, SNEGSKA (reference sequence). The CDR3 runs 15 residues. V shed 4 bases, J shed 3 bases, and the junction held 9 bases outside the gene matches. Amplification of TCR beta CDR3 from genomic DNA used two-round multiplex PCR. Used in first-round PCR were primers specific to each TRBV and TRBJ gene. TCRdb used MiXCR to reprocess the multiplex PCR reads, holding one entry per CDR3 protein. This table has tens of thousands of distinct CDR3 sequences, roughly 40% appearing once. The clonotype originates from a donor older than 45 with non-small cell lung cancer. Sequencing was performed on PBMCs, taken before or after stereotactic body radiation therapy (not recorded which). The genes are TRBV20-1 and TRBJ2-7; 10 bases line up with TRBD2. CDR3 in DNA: TGCAGTGCTATAACTAGCGGGAAGTTGAACTACGAGCAGTACTTC. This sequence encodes CSAITSGKLNYEQYF.